The TCR beta chain described here comes from a study of blood T cell repertoires in COVID-19. Details on this clone: At the DNA level, this CDR3 is encoded by other sequences in the same sample as well.

The V gene lost 1 base and the J gene lost 4 bases, with 8 bases spanning the gap. The CDR3 runs 15 residues. The germline V gene has CDR1 SGHDN and CDR2 FVKESK. Original methodology: Estimation of nucleated cell counts relied on the amplification of reference gene primers. Profiled with immunoSEQ multiplex PCR; TCRdb holds only in-frame clones, not every one. That table gives V, J and clone size, and the DNA gave D and trimming. Here the sample spans some 80,000 clones, around 74% being singletons. The material sequenced was peripheral blood. The chain carries TRBV14 and TRBJ1-6; no definite D call. This TCR derives from a woman aged 80 or over with active or convalescent COVID-19. The CDR3 sequence: CASSQGGSYNSPLHF. The CDR3, as DNA: TGTGCCAGCAGCCAAGGAGGCAGTTATAATTCACCCCTCCACTTT.